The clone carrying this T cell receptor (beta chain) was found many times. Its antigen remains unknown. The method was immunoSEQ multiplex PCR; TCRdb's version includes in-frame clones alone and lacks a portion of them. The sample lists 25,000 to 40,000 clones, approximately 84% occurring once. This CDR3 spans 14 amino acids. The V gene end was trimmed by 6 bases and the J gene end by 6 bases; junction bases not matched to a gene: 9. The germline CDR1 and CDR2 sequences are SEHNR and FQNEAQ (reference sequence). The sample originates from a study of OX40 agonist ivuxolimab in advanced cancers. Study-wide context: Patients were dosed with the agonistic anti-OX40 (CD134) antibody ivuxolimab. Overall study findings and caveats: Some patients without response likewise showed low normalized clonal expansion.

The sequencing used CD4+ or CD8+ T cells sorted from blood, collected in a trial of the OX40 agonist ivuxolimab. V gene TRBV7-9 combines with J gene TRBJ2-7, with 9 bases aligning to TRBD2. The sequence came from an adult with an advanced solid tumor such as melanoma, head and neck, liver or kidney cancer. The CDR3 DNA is TGTGCCAGCAGTTATCCGGGACTAGCATCCGAGCAGTACTTC. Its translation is CASSYPGLASEQYF.